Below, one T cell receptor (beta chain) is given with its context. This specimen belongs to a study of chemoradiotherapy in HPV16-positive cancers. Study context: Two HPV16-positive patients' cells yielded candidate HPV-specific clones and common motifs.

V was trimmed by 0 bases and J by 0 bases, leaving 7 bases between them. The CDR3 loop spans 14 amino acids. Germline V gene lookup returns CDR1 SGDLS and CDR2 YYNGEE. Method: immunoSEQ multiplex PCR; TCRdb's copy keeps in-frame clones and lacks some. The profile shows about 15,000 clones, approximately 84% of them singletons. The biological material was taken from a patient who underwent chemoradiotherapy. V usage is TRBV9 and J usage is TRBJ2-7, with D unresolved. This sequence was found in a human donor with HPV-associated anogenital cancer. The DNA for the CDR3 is TGTGCCAGCAGCGTAGGGCCGAGCTCCTACGAGCAGTACTTC. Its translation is CASSVGPSSYEQYF. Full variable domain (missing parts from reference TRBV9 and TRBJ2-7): DSGVTQTPKHLITATGQRVTLRCSPRSGDLSVYWYQQSLDQGLQFLIQYYNGEERAKGNILERFSAQQFPDLHSELNLSSLELGDSALYFCASSVGPSSYEQYFGPGTRLTVT.